This TCR beta chain was profiled in a study of blood T cell repertoires in COVID-19. Study context: Both acute and convalescent COVID-19 samples were obtained from the United States, Italy and Spain. T cells, B-cell-depleted T cells, or PBMCs provided the cDNA or gDNA that served as material.

This CDR3 has 16 amino acids. CDR1 is LNHDA, CDR2 SQIVND, per germline (reference sequence). Trimming shortened V by 6 bases and J by 9 bases, and 21 bases separated the two germline ends. As originally analysed: Reference gene primer amplification yielded estimated nucleated cell counts. Clones were sequenced by immunoSEQ multiplex PCR, and TCRdb holds only the in-frame ones, with some missing. That table furnishes V, J and clone size, whereas the DNA furnished D and trimming. The data hold 260,000 or so clones, with about four fifths observed a single time. The sequence was obtained from a woman aged 70-85 years with acute or convalescent COVID-19. Sequenced: peripheral blood. The V call is TRBV19, the J call TRBJ1-6; no firm D call. CDR3 in DNA: TGTGCCAGTAGGTCCCAGTCTGGGCTTCAGGCTTCACCCCTCCACTTT. The encoded protein is CASRSQSGLQASPLHF.